The rows below give T cell receptor beta chains drawn from one sample of a study of shared clonotypes between healthy human individuals. Libraries were prepared by immunoSEQ multiplex PCR; TCRdb keeps only in-frame clonotypes and omits some of them. The repertoire holds about 2,500,000 clones, with around nine tenths as singletons. Sequencing was carried out using naive CD4+ T cells sorted from blood. Receptors were obtained from a man aged 18 to 30 in good health. CDR3s include the opening cysteine and the closing phenylalanine or tryptophan. D genes are given only for firm matches. Clone size is stated in some rows and not others, as once, few, many or a class when expanded.

TRBV6-1,NA,NA,TRBJ1-4,TGTGCCAGCAGTGATAGGGGTGGTAATGAAAAACTGTTTTTT,CASSDRGGNEKLFF
TRBV30,NA,NA,TRBJ2-7,TGTGCCTGGAACCAGGGTAATTTGGAGTACTTC,CAWNQGNLEYF
TRBV2,NA,NA,TRBJ2-7,TGTGCCAGCAGTCTACAGGGTGGCTACGAGCAGTACTTC,CASSLQGGYEQYF
TRBV4-1,NA,NA,TRBJ1-2,TGCGCCAGCAGCCAAGATCCCACCTTTGGGTCCTATGGCTACACCTTC,CASSQDPTFGSYGYTF
TRBV2,NA,NA,TRBJ2-3,TGTGCCACTGAGACGGACAGCACAGATACGCAGTATTTT,CATETDSTDTQYF
TRBV27,TRBD1,NA,TRBJ2-7,TGTGCCAGCAGTCCCCGCACCGGGACAGGGAATGGCGAGCAGTACTTC,CASSPRTGTGNGEQYF
TRBV7-9,TRBD1,NA,TRBJ2-3,TGTGCCAGCAGCCTCGGACAGGGGAGCACAGATACGCAGTATTTT,CASSLGQGSTDTQYF
TRBV30,NA,NA,TRBJ1-5,TGTGCCTGTGATCACAGCTCCGATGGGCCCCAGCATTTT,CACDHSSDGPQHF
TRBV4-3,NA,NA,TRBJ1-4,TGCGCCAGCAGCCCCTATTTACCGGCGGGTAATGAAAAACTGTTTTTT,CASSPYLPAGNEKLFF
TRBV7-2,NA,NA,TRBJ1-6,TGTGCCAGCAGCTTAGAAAGAGGCGGAGCCAATTCACCCCTCCACTTT,CASSLERGGANSPLHF
TRBV5-1,NA,NA,TRBJ2-4,TGCGCCAGCAGCTTGGGGTGGGGGACCATTCAGTACTTC,CASSLGWGTIQYF
TRBV5-4,NA,NA,TRBJ2-5,TGTGCCAGCAGCTTACCGAACCAAGAGACCCAGTACTTC,CASSLPNQETQYF
TRBV6-6,NA,once,TRBJ2-7,TGTGCCAGCAGTTACTCCAAAGACTACGAGCAGTACTTC,CASSYSKDYEQYF
TRBV7-8,NA,NA,TRBJ1-5,TGTGCCAGCAGCTCCCAAGCCAGTCAGCCCCAGCATTTT,CASSSQASQPQHF
TRBV15,TRBD2,NA,TRBJ2-1,TGTGCCACCAGCAGAGATAGGTCTAGCGGGGTTCATGAGCAGTTCTTC,CATSRDRSSGVHEQFF
TRBV6-1,NA,NA,TRBJ2-2,TGTGCCAGCAGTGATCAGCAAGGGGACACCGGGGAGCTGTTTTTT,CASSDQQGDTGELFF
TRBV2,NA,NA,TRBJ2-1,TGTGCCAGCAGTGAATTGGGCCCCTACAATGAGCAGTTCTTC,CASSELGPYNEQFF
TRBV30,NA,NA,TRBJ1-6,TGTGCCTGGAGTGGACTGACATCGGGTTCACCCCTCCACTTT,CAWSGLTSGSPLHF
TRBV29-1,NA,NA,TRBJ2-5,TGCAGCGTGGTACACAGGGGAGGCTCTGAAGAGACCCAGTACTTC,CSVVHRGGSEETQYF
TRBV10-2,TRBD2,once,TRBJ2-1,TGCGCCAGCAGTGGTAGCGGGAGTCTAGGCAATGAGCAGTTCTTC,CASSGSGSLGNEQFF
TRBV5-4,NA,NA,TRBJ2-2,TGTGCCAGCAGCTTGGTGAACCAGGGAAGTCGCACCGGGGAGCTGTTTTTT,CASSLVNQGSRTGELFF
TRBV5-1,TRBD1,few,TRBJ1-1,TGCGCCAGCGGGCCGGGACAGATGAACACTGAAGCTTTCTTT,CASGPGQMNTEAFF
TRBV30,TRBD1,NA,TRBJ2-2,TGTGCCTGGAGTGCCCCAGACAGGGGGCAGAGCACCGGGGAGCTGTTTTTT,CAWSAPDRGQSTGELFF
TRBV6-5,TRBD1,NA,TRBJ2-7,TGTGCCAGCAGACGGACAGGGTTAGCCTACGAGCAGTACTTC,CASRRTGLAYEQYF
TRBV10-3,NA,NA,TRBJ1-1,TGTGCCATCAGTGAGCAAGGGGGGGGAACTGAAGCTTTCTTT,CAISEQGGGTEAFF
TRBV19,TRBD1,NA,TRBJ1-3,TGTGCCAGTAGTAAGGGACAGTATGGAAACACCATATATTTT,CASSKGQYGNTIYF
TRBV5-1,TRBD2,NA,TRBJ2-2,TGCGCCAGCAGCCGTAGCGGGGGGGCAGCCACCGGGGAGCTGTTTTTT,CASSRSGGAATGELFF
TRBV19,NA,NA,TRBJ1-2,TGTGCCAGTAGTATCGCCAACTATGGCTACACCTTC,CASSIANYGYTF
TRBV5-1,NA,once,TRBJ2-2,TGCGCCAGCACAGGGCTCGCGGGAAACCCCGGGGAGCTGTTTTTT,CASTGLAGNPGELFF
TRBV11-2,NA,NA,TRBJ2-5,TGTGCCAGCAGCTTAGCGTCCTGGAACCAAGAGACCCAGTACTTC,CASSLASWNQETQYF
TRBV5-1,NA,NA,TRBJ2-5,TGCGCCAGCAGCTCGGCCGGGGGGCAGGTAGAGACCCAGTACTTC,CASSSAGGQVETQYF
TRBV10-1,TRBD1,NA,TRBJ2-1,TGCGCCAGCAGGACCTTGGGACAGGGGGCTAAGAATGAGCAGTTCTTC,CASRTLGQGAKNEQFF
TRBV9,NA,NA,TRBJ2-3,TGTGCCAGCAGCGTAATAGGACTAGGGGGGAGAGATACGCAGTATTTT,CASSVIGLGGRDTQYF
TRBV5-1,NA,NA,TRBJ2-7,TGCGCCAGCAGCTTTACCGGTTCAAGCCACGAGCAGTACTTC,CASSFTGSSHEQYF
TRBV6-4,NA,NA,TRBJ1-2,TGTGCCAGCAGTGATCCAGGGCGGGGCTACACCTTC,CASSDPGRGYTF
TRBV6-5,NA,NA,TRBJ2-5,TGTGCCAGCAGCGCGCGAAGGATGGGCGAGACCCAGTACTTC,CASSARRMGETQYF
TRBV6-5,TRBD1,NA,TRBJ2-7,TGTGCCAGCAGTTACTCCAGGACAGGGGAGTACGAGCAGTACTTC,CASSYSRTGEYEQYF
TRBV18,NA,few,TRBJ1-1,TGTGCCAGCTCACCACTAGAGTCAGAAGCTTTCTTT,CASSPLESEAFF
TRBV27,NA,NA,TRBJ2-7,TGTGCCAGCAGCTCCCCAGGGCTAGGGCAGTACTTC,CASSSPGLGQYF
TRBV5-1,NA,NA,TRBJ2-5,TGCGCCAGCAGCTTGTTACAGCTTGAAGAGACCCAGTACTTC,CASSLLQLEETQYF